The rows below give T cell receptor beta chains drawn from one sample of a study of OX40 agonist ivuxolimab in advanced cancers. Clones were read by immunoSEQ multiplex PCR, and TCRdb kept only the in-frame ones, dropping some. The table has tens of thousands of clones, around four fifths seen once. Here the sequenced sample was CD4+ or CD8+ T cells sorted from blood, taken in a trial of the OX40 agonist ivuxolimab. The receptors here all came from an adult with an advanced solid tumor such as melanoma, head and neck, liver or kidney cancer. Both conserved end residues are part of each CDR3. The D gene is left open where the match is weak. The size of a clone is reported for some rows only, either as once, few or many, or as a class for expanded clones.

j_call cdr3_length d_call clone_size v_call cdr3_aa cdr3_nt
TRBJ2-3 16 - - TRBV28 CASSFPGRAFSDTQYF TGTGCCAGCAGTTTCCCCGGCAGGGCGTTCTCAGATACGCAGTATTTT
TRBJ1-5 13 - - TRBV18 CASSGVGFQPQHF TGTGCCAGCTCGGGGGTCGGCTTTCAGCCCCAGCATTTT
TRBJ2-2 16 - few TRBV13 CASSSTRGANTGELFF TGTGCCAGCAGCTCCACCAGGGGGGCGAACACCGGGGAGCTGTTTTTT
TRBJ2-7 14 - - TRBV30 CAWSVLGGLGEQYF TGTGCCTGGAGTGTACTAGGAGGGCTGGGCGAGCAGTACTTC
TRBJ2-7 13 TRBD1 - TRBV5-5 CASSPRDSYEQYF TGTGCCAGCAGCCCCCGGGACAGCTACGAGCAGTACTTC
TRBJ1-2 17 - - TRBV9 CASTDEDTALLSNGYTF TGTGCCAGCACCGATGAGGATACTGCCCTACTATCAAATGGCTACACCTTC
TRBJ2-5 15 - - TRBV27 CASAEEEGQQETQYF TGTGCCAGCGCCGAAGAGGAGGGACAGCAAGAGACCCAGTACTTC
TRBJ2-6 15 - - TRBV5-6 CASSLDTSGANVLTF TGTGCCAGCAGCTTGGACACCTCTGGGGCCAACGTCCTGACTTTC
TRBJ2-5 11 - few TRBV27 CASEYGETQYF TGTGCCAGCGAGTATGGCGAGACCCAGTACTTC
TRBJ1-3 15 - - TRBV7-9 CASSSGGESGNTIYF TGTGCCAGCAGCTCCGGGGGGGAATCTGGAAACACCATATATTTT
TRBJ1-3 16 TRBD1 - TRBV9 CASSALTGEAGNTIYF TGTGCCAGCAGCGCTCTTACAGGGGAAGCTGGAAACACCATATATTTT
TRBJ2-1 11 - - TRBV11-3 CASSLGNEQFF TGTGCCAGCAGCTTAGGAAATGAGCAGTTCTTC
TRBJ2-1 16 TRBD2 - TRBV9 CASSVEGLAAWDEQFF TGTGCCAGCAGCGTAGAGGGACTAGCGGCTTGGGATGAGCAGTTCTTC
TRBJ1-1 11 - - TRBV28 CASSFGVEAFF TGTGCCAGCAGTTTTGGAGTTGAAGCTTTCTTT
TRBJ1-2 14 - - TRBV19 CASSIQGSFYGYTF TGTGCCAGTAGTATCCAGGGGTCGTTCTATGGCTACACCTTC
TRBJ1-2 16 - - TRBV19 CASSIDLFGRGNGYTF TGTGCCAGTAGTATAGATCTATTCGGGCGTGGCAACGGCTACACCTTC
TRBJ1-3 17 - - TRBV19 CASSRASVRISGNTIYF TGTGCCAGTAGTAGAGCAAGCGTCAGGATCTCTGGAAACACCATATATTTT
TRBJ2-7 14 - - TRBV10-3 CAISATGRFYEQYF TGTGCCATCAGTGCAACAGGGAGATTTTACGAGCAGTACTTC
TRBJ2-1 13 - - TRBV5-1 CASSKSGNNEQFF TGCGCCAGCAGCAAATCAGGGAACAATGAGCAGTTCTTC
TRBJ2-2 13 - - TRBV14 CASSLTDTGELFF TGTGCCAGCAGCCTAACAGACACCGGGGAGCTGTTTTTT
TRBJ2-7 13 - - TRBV25-1 CASRGRTFYEQYF TGTGCCAGCCGTGGACGGACATTTTACGAGCAGTACTTC
TRBJ2-1 13 - - TRBV9 CASSVAGVNEQFF TGTGCCAGCAGCGTAGCAGGGGTCAATGAGCAGTTCTTC
TRBJ1-1 13 TRBD1 medium-sized TRBV25-1 CASRGRGRGEAFF TGTGCCAGCAGAGGAAGGGGGCGCGGTGAAGCTTTCTTT
TRBJ1-4 16 TRBD1 - TRBV2 CASSELETGENEKLFF TGTGCCAGCAGTGAATTAGAGACAGGGGAGAATGAAAAACTGTTTTTT
TRBJ2-2 17 TRBD2 - TRBV18 CASSPLLREKWTGELFF TGTGCCAGCTCACCCCTTTTGCGGGAGAAGTGGACCGGGGAGCTGTTTTTT
TRBJ2-3 15 TRBD2 - TRBV5-8 CASSLLAGGTDTQYF TGTGCCAGCAGCTTACTAGCGGGAGGCACAGATACGCAGTATTTT
TRBJ2-1 17 - - TRBV7-3 CASSLIPQGLYYNEQFF TGTGCCAGCAGCTTAATCCCCCAGGGTCTATATTACAATGAGCAGTTCTTC
TRBJ1-1 13 - once TRBV19 CASSQAGFTEAFF TGTGCCAGTAGTCAGGCTGGGTTCACTGAAGCTTTCTTT
TRBJ2-7 13 - - TRBV4-1 CASSPEGFYEQYF TGCGCCAGCAGCCCGGAGGGATTCTACGAGCAGTACTTC
TRBJ2-7 11 - - TRBV7-2 CASSPPGEQYF TGTGCCAGCAGCCCCCCGGGGGAGCAGTACTTC
TRBJ2-7 15 - - TRBV2 CASSEALWFPYEQYF TGTGCCAGCAGTGAAGCGCTTTGGTTTCCCTACGAGCAGTACTTC
TRBJ2-2 16 - - TRBV9 CASSVSRDKPTGELFF TGTGCCAGCAGCGTAAGTCGGGACAAACCCACCGGGGAGCTGTTTTTT
TRBJ2-1 15 TRBD1 - TRBV7-9 CASMDRLYSYNEQFF TGTGCCAGCATGGACAGGCTATATTCCTACAATGAGCAGTTCTTC
TRBJ1-5 15 - - TRBV6-5 CASSLTGNSNQPQHF TGTGCCAGCAGCCTGACAGGTAATAGCAATCAGCCCCAGCATTTT
TRBJ2-3 18 - - TRBV7-9 CASSSVVDRLSSTDTQYF TGTGCCAGCAGCTCAGTCGTGGACAGACTTAGTAGCACAGATACGCAGTATTTT
TRBJ1-1 15 TRBD1 - TRBV5-1 CASRYSDRLNTEAFF TGCGCCAGCCGTTACTCGGACAGGCTGAACACTGAAGCTTTCTTT
TRBJ2-7 17 TRBD1 - TRBV7-8 CASSNDNPGQDSYEQYF TGTGCCAGCAGCAACGACAACCCCGGACAGGATTCCTACGAGCAGTACTTC
TRBJ2-1 15 - - TRBV19 CASSAVQGERNEQFF TGTGCCAGTAGTGCCGTACAGGGAGAGCGCAATGAGCAGTTCTTC
TRBJ1-6 15 TRBD1 - TRBV9 CASSTTTGVNSPLHF TGTGCCAGCAGCACCACGACAGGGGTTAATTCACCCCTCCACTTT
TRBJ2-1 15 - many TRBV2 CASSEGAVAPGEQFF TGTGCCAGCAGTGAAGGTGCTGTCGCACCGGGGGAGCAGTTCTTC
TRBJ2-1 15 TRBD1 - TRBV19 CASSMGQNPYYEQFF TGTGCCAGTAGTATGGGACAGAACCCTTACTATGAGCAGTTCTTC
TRBJ2-2 12 - - TRBV30 CAWTFSTGELFF TGTGCCTGGACCTTCTCCACCGGGGAGCTGTTTTTT
TRBJ2-1 16 TRBD1 - TRBV6-4 CASSETGGQGSNEQFF TGTGCCAGCAGTGAGACAGGGGGACAGGGTTCCAATGAGCAGTTCTTC
TRBJ2-7 17 - once TRBV23-1 CASSQSMRKDYSYEQYF TGCGCCAGCAGTCAATCGATGAGAAAGGATTACTCCTACGAGCAGTACTTC
TRBJ2-3 15 - - TRBV5-1 CASSLVGRETDTQYF TGCGCCAGCAGCTTGGTAGGCAGGGAGACAGATACGCAGTATTTT
TRBJ2-1 17 - - TRBV14 CASSQTGSPSSYNEQFF TGTGCCAGCAGCCAGACAGGTTCTCCAAGCTCCTACAATGAGCAGTTCTTC